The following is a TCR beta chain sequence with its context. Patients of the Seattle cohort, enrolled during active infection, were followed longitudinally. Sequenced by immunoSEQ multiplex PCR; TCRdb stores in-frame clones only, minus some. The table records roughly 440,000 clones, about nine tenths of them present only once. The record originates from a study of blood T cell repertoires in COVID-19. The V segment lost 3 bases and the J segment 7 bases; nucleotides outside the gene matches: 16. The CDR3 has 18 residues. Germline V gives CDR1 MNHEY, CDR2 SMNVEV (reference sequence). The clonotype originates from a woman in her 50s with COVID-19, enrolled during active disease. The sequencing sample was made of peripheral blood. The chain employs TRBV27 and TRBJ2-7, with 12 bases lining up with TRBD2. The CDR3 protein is CASSFQTSGGLSSGEQYF. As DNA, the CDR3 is TGTGCCAGCAGTTTTCAGACTAGCGGGGGCCTCTCCTCGGGGGAGCAGTACTTC.